This entry concerns a single T cell receptor beta chain. The antigen is undetermined. Germline CDR1 is DFQATT and CDR2 is SNEGSKA (reference sequence). The CDR3 sequence is 16 residues long. The V segment lost 1 base and the J segment 7 bases; nucleotides outside the gene matches: 12. The data stem from a study of human T cells and chemical hapten exposure. Study-wide results and limits: A positive correlation with patch test score was found for PT1 expanded TCR counts.

Time point denoted: patch test 3, about 24 weeks after DPC sensitization. Treatment of the sample: therapeutic diphenylcyclopropenone sensitization with weekly scalp DPC. Samples of blood were obtained prior to the application of each patch test. TCRdb reprocessed the RACE reads with MiXCR, giving one entry per CDR3 protein. The sample yields 100,000 or so distinct CDR3 sequences, less than 45% seen once. The sequenced sample was whole blood, obtained in connection with sensitization to the hapten diphenylcyclopropenone (DPC). The sequence was obtained from a man in his forties or fifties with alopecia areata. Some clones in this sample may be carry-over from other donors' samples. V gene TRBV20-1 combines with J gene TRBJ2-1, with 8 bases identical to TRBD2. The CDR3 bases are TGCAGTGCTAGAGGGGTCGCCGGGAGGGCCCCGAATGAGCAGTTCTTC. As protein: CSARGVAGRAPNEQFF.